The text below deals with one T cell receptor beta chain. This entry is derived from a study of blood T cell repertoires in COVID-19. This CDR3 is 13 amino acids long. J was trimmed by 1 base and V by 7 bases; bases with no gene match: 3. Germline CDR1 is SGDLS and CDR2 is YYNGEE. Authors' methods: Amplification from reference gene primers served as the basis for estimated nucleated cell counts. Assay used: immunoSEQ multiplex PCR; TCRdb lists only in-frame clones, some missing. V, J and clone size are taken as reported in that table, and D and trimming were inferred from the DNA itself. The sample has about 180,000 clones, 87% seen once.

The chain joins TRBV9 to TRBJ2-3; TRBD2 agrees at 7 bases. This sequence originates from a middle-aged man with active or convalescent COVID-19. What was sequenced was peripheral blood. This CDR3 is CASGAGGTDTQYF. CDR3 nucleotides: TGTGCCAGCGGGGCGGGGGGCACAGATACGCAGTATTTT.